This TCR beta chain was profiled in a study of CD8+ T cells in alopecia areata. Study summary: Severity was scored as percentage of affected scalp area in treated patients.

Study-wide results and caveats: Under tofacitinib, numerous expanded lesional clonotypes remained detectable in scalp and blood.

The authors extracted RNA and reverse transcribed it into cDNA as the sequencing template. Data came from immunoSEQ multiplex PCR; TCRdb stores just in-frame clones and leaves some out. The sample yields 150,000 or so clones, roughly 60% seen once. V lost 5 bases to trimming and J lost 4 bases, with 12 bases between them. The V gene's germline CDR1 is GTSNPN and CDR2 SVGIG (reference sequence). This CDR3 comprises 12 residues. As to treatment: oral pan-JAK inhibitor, 5-10 mg twice daily. Lesional scalp tissue (obtained by punch biopsy) and peripheral blood were collected from alopecia areata patients. On this clone: As yet, its antigen is unknown.

The V call is TRBV30, the J call TRBJ2-7, with D unclear. This clonotype was sampled from a human donor with alopecia areata. This sample comprised CD4+ T cells sorted from blood, obtained at approximately week 60, from a patient treated with tofacitinib. The CDR3 DNA follows: TGTGCCTGGGGCAAAAACGGGTACGAGCAGTACTTC. It translates to CAWGKNGYEQYF.